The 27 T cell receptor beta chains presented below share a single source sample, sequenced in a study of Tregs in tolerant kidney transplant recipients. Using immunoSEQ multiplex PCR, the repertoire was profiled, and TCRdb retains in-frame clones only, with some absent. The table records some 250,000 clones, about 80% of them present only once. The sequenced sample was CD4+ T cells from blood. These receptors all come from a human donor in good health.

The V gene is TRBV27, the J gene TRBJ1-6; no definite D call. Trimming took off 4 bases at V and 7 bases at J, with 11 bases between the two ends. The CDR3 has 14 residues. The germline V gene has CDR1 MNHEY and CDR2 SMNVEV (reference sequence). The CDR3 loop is CASSYPASNSPLHF. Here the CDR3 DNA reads TGTGCCAGCAGTTACCCAGCGTCGAATTCACCCCTCCACTTT.

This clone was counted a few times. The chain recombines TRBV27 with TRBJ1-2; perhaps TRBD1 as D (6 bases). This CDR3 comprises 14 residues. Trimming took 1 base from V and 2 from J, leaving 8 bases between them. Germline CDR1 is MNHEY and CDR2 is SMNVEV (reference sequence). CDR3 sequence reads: CASSLYRANYGYTF. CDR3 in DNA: TGTGCCAGCAGTTTATACAGGGCCAACTATGGCTACACCTTC.

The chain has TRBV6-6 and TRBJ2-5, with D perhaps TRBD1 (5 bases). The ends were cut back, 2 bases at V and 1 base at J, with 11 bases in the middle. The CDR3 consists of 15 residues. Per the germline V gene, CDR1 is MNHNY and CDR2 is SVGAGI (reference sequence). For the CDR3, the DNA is TGTGCCAGCAGTTACCCGGACACGTCCCAAGAGACCCAGTACTTC. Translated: CASSYPDTSQETQYF.

This CDR3 reads CASSLAYGTGNTIYF. CDR3 DNA sequence: TGTGCCAGCAGCTTAGCGTACGGAACTGGAAACACCATATATTTT. The chain uses TRBV7-2 and TRBJ1-3; unclear D gene. V was cut by 0 bases and J by 2 bases, with 8 bases left in between. The length of the CDR3 is 15 residues. CDR1 is SGHTA, CDR2 FQGNSA, per germline.

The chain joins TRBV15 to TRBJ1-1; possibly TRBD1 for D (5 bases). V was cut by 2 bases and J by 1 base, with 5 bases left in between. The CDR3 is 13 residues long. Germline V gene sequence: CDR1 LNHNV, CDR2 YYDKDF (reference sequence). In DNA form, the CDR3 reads TGTGCCACCAGCAGACAGGGGAACACTGAAGCTTTCTTT. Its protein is CATSRQGNTEAFF.

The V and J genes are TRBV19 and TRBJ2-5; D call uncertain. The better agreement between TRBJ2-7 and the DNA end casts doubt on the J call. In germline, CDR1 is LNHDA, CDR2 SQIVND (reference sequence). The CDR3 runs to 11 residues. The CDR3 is CASSIAGEQYF. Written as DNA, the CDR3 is TGTGCCAGTAGTATAGCGGGCGAGCAGTACTTC.

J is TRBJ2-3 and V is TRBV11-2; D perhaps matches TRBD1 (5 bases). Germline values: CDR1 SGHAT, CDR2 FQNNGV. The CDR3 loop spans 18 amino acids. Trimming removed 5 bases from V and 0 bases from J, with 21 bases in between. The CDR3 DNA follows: TGTGCCAGCAGCCGGTGGGCAGGGTGGTCACCTAGCACAGATACGCAGTATTTT. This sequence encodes CASSRWAGWSPSTDTQYF.

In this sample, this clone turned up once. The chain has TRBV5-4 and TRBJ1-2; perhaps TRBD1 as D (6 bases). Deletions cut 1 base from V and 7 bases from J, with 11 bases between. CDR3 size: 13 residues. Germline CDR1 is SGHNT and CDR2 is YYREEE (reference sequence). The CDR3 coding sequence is TGTGCCAGCAGCTTGACAGGGATTGGTGGCTACACCTTC. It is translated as CASSLTGIGGYTF.

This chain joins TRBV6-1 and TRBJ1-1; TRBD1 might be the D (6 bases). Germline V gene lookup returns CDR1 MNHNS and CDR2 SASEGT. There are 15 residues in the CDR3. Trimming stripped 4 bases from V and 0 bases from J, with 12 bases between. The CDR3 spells CASSAHTGMNTEAFF. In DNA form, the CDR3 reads TGTGCCAGCAGTGCCCACACAGGGATGAACACTGAAGCTTTCTTT.

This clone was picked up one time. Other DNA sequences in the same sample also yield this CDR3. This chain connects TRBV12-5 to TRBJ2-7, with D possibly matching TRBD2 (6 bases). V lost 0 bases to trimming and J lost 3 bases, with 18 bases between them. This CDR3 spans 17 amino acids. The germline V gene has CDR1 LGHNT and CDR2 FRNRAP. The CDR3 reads CASGLVLMGGLYYEQYF. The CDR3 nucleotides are TGTGCTAGTGGTTTGGTACTAATGGGGGGACTGTACTACGAGCAGTACTTC.

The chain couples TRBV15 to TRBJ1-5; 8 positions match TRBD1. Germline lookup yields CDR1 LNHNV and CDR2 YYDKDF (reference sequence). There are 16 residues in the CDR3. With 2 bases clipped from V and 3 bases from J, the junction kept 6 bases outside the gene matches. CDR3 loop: CATSRKPTGDNQPQHF. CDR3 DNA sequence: TGTGCCACCAGCAGAAAACCGACAGGGGACAATCAGCCCCAGCATTTT.

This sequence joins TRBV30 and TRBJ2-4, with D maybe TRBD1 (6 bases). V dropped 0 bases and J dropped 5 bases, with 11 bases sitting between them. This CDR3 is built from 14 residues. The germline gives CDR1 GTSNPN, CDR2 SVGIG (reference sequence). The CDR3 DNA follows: TGTGCCTGGAGTGTACAGGGCGCCGAAAACATTCAGTACTTC. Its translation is CAWSVQGAENIQYF. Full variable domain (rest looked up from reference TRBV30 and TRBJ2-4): SQTIHQWPATLVQPVGSPLSLECTVEGTSNPNLYWYRQAAGRGLQLLFYSVGIGQISSEVPQNLSASRPQDRQFILSSKKLLLSDSGFYLCAWSVQGAENIQYFGAGTRLSVL.

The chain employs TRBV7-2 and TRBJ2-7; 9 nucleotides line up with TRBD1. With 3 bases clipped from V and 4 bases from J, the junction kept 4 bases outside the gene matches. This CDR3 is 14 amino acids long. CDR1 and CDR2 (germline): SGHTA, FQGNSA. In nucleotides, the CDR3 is TGTGCCAGCAGCTTGGCGGGACAGGGTTACGAGCAGTACTTC. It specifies CASSLAGQGYEQYF.

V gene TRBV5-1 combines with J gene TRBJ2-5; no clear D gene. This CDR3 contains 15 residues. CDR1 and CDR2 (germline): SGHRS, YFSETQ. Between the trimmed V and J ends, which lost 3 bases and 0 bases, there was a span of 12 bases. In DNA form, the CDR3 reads TGCGCCAGCAGCTACCGGACGGCGTACCAAGAGACCCAGTACTTC. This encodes CASSYRTAYQETQYF.

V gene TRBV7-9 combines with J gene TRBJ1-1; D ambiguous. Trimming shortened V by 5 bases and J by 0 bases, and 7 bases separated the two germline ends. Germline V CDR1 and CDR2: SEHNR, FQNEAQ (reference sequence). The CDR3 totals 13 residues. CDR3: CASSAQVNTEAFF. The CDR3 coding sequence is TGTGCCAGCAGCGCTCAGGTGAACACTGAAGCTTTCTTT.

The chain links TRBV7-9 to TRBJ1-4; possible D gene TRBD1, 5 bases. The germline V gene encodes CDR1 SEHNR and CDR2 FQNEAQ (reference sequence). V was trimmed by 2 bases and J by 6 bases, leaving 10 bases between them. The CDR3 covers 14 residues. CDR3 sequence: CASSLMGVDEKLFF. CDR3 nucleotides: TGTGCCAGCAGCTTAATGGGGGTGGATGAAAAACTGTTTTTT. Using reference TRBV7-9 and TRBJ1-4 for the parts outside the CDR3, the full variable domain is DTGVSQNPRHKITKRGQNVTFRCDPISEHNRLYWYRQTLGQGPEFLTYFQNEAQLEKSRLLSDRFSAERPKGSFSTLEIQRTEQGDSAMYLCASSLMGVDEKLFFGSGTQLSVL.

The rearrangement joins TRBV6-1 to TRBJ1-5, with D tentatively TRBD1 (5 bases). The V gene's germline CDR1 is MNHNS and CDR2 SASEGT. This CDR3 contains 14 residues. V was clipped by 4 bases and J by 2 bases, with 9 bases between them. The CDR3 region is CASSGQPRNQPQHF. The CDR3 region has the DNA TGTGCCAGCAGTGGACAGCCGCGCAATCAGCCCCAGCATTTT.

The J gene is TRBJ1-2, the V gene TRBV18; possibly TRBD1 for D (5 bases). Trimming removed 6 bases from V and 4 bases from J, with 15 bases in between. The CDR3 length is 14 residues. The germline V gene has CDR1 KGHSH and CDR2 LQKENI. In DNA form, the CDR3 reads TGTGCCAGCTCCCCTGCCAGGGACCCCTATGGCTACACCTTC. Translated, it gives CASSPARDPYGYTF. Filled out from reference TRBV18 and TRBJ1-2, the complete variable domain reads NAGVMQNPRHLVRRRGQEARLRCSPMKGHSHVYWYRQLPEEGLKFMVYLQKENIIDESGMPKERFSAEFPKEGPSILRIQQVVRGDSAAYFCASSPARDPYGYTFGSGTRLTVV.

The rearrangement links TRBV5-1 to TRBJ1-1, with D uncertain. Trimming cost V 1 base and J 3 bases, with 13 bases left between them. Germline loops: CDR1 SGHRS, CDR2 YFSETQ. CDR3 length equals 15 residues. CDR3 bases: TGCGCCAGCAGCTTGTACCGGGAGGTGGACACTGAAGCTTTCTTT. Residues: CASSLYREVDTEAFF.

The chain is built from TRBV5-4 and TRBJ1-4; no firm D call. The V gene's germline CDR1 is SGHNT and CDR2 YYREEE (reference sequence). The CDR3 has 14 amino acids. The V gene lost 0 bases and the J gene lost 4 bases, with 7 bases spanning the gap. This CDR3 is CASSLGGYNEKLFF. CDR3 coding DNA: TGTGCCAGCAGCTTGGGCGGTTATAATGAAAAACTGTTTTTT.

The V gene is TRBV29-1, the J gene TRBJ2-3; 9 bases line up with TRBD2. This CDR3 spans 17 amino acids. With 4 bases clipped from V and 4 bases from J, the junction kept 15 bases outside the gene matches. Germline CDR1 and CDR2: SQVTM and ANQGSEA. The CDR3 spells CSVVGIWASGNPDTQYF. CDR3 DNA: TGCAGCGTTGTGGGGATCTGGGCTAGCGGGAATCCAGATACGCAGTATTTT.

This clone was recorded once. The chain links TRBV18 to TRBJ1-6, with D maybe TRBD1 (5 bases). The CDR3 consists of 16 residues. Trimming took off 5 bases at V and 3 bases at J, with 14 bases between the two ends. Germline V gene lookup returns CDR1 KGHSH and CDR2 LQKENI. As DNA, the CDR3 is TGTGCCAGCTCATCGACAGAAGATCTCTATAATTCACCCCTCCACTTT. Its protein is CASSSTEDLYNSPLHF.

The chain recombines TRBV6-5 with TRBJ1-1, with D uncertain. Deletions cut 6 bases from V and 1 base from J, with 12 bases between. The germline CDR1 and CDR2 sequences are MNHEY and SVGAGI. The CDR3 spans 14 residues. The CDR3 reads CASSSPGENTEAFF. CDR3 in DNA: TGTGCCAGCAGCTCCCCCGGGGAGAACACTGAAGCTTTCTTT.

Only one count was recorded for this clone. The CDR3 DNA is TGTGCTAGTGGTTTGCAGGGGCAGTCTTCACCCCTCCACTTT. Translation: CASGLQGQSSPLHF. The chain combines TRBV12-5 with TRBJ1-6, with a weak D call TRBD1 (6 bases). The CDR3 is 14 residues long. Germline CDR1 and CDR2: LGHNT and FRNRAP. Between the trimmed V and J ends, which lost 2 bases and 9 bases, there was a span of 11 bases.

CDR3 DNA sequence: TGTGCCTGGAGCCCTGGACCTTCTCAGCCCCAGCATTTT. It codes for CAWSPGPSQPQHF. The V and J genes are TRBV30 and TRBJ1-5; D gene unclear. Per the germline V gene, CDR1 is GTSNPN and CDR2 is SVGIG (reference sequence). This CDR3 spans 13 amino acids. Trimming shortened V by 3 bases and J by 6 bases, and 12 bases separated the two germline ends. Looking up the rest from reference TRBV30 and TRBJ1-5 gives the full variable domain: SQTIHQWPATLVQPVGSPLSLECTVEGTSNPNLYWYRQAAGRGLQLLFYSVGIGQISSEVPQNLSASRPQDRQFILSSKKLLLSDSGFYLCAWSPGPSQPQHFGDGTRLSIL.

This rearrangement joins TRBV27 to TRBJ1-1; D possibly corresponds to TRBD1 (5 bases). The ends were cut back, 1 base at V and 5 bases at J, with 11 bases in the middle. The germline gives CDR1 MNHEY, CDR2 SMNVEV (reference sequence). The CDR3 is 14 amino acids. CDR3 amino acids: CASSLYKGQTEAFF. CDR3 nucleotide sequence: TGTGCCAGCAGTTTATACAAGGGGCAGACTGAAGCTTTCTTT.

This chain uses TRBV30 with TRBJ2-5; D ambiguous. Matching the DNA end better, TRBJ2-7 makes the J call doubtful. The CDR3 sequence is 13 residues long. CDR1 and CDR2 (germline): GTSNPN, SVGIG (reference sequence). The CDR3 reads CTREGPGPYEQYF. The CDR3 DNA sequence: TGTACCCGAGAAGGTCCCGGGCCGTACGAGCAGTACTTC.